These 21 T cell receptor beta chains share one sample of origin, sequenced in a study of blood T cell repertoires in COVID-19. Generated by immunoSEQ multiplex PCR, the TCRdb table keeps only in-frame clones and is missing some. The sample shows a few hundred thousand clones, roughly four fifths of them seen only once. Sequencing was performed on PBMCs or T cells enriched from blood (not recorded which). These TCRs come from a woman aged 45-65 years who had recovered from COVID-19.

The chain combines TRBV20-1 with TRBJ2-5; D unresolved. V was shortened by 3 bases and J by 5 bases, with 10 bases between the two germline ends. From germline, CDR1 is DFQATT and CDR2 SNEGSKA (reference sequence). The CDR3 is 12 residues long. In DNA, the CDR3 is TGCAGTGCTAGTGGAGTGGGCGAGACCCAGTACTTC. This encodes CSASGVGETQYF.

CDR3 sequence reads: CASSNAGGAYEQYF. The CDR3 DNA reads TGTGCCAGCAGTAATGCCGGAGGGGCCTACGAGCAGTACTTC. This rearrangement joins TRBV6-2 or TRBV6-3 to TRBJ2-7, with D tentatively TRBD2 (6 bases). The germline V and J ends were trimmed by 5 bases and 2 bases, with 13 bases remaining between them. Germline CDR1 reads MNHEY; CDR2 reads SVGEGT. The CDR3 consists of 14 residues.

The chain has TRBV6-6 and TRBJ1-5; 9 positions agree with TRBD1. Germline trimming cut 6 bases from V and 1 base from J; bases unmatched to any gene: 7. Germline V gene lookup returns CDR1 MNHNY and CDR2 SVGAGI (reference sequence). This CDR3 spans 16 amino acids. CDR3 bases: TGTGCCAGCAGGGGACCCGGACAGGGGAGCAATCAGCCCCAGCATTTT. This translates into CASRGPGQGSNQPQHF.

This chain's CDR3 is CASRTDNSPLHF. CDR3 nucleotide sequence: TGCGCCAGCAGAACAGATAATTCACCCCTCCACTTT. The V and J genes are TRBV5-1 and TRBJ1-6; D is unresolved. The germline V and J ends were trimmed by 5 bases and 5 bases, with 5 bases remaining between them. Germline loops: CDR1 SGHRS, CDR2 YFSETQ. The CDR3 loop spans 12 amino acids. The full variable domain, completed using reference TRBV5-1 and TRBJ1-6, is KAGVTQTPRYLIKTRGQQVTLSCSPISGHRSVSWYQQTPGQGLQFLFEYFSETQRNKGNFPGRFSGRQFSNSRSEMNVSTLELGDSALYLCASRTDNSPLHFGNGTRLTVT.

The rearrangement links TRBV27 to TRBJ2-3; TRBD2 is a possible D gene (7 bases). CDR1 is MNHEY and CDR2 is SMNVEV in the germline V gene (reference sequence). The ends were cut back, 5 bases at V and 0 bases at J, with 12 bases in the middle. CDR3 length equals 15 residues. For the CDR3, the DNA is TGTGCCAGCAGTAGGGAGGGGGGGAGCACAGATACGCAGTATTTT. It translates to CASSREGGSTDTQYF.

The sample holds a few counts of this clone. The rearrangement uses TRBV19 and TRBJ1-2, with no clear D. The CDR3 is 15 residues long. Per the germline V gene, CDR1 is LNHDA and CDR2 is SQIVND (reference sequence). The V end lost 3 bases, the J end lost 6 bases, and 17 bases lay between the germline ends. In DNA, the CDR3 is TGTGCCAGTAGTATCACCGGGTCGTATAGGAATGGCTACACCTTC. Residues: CASSITGSYRNGYTF.

The chain links TRBV18 to TRBJ2-7; D possibly corresponds to TRBD2 (7 bases). The CDR3 has 16 amino acids. Trimming shortened V by 4 bases and J by 6 bases, and 22 bases separated the two germline ends. Germline lookup yields CDR1 KGHSH and CDR2 LQKENI. The CDR3 loop is CASSREGDVLRGEQYF. In DNA form, the CDR3 reads TGTGCCAGCTCACGGGAGGGGGATGTGCTCCGGGGCGAGCAGTACTTC.

V gene TRBV10-3 combines with J gene TRBJ1-4, with no clear D. Germline values: CDR1 ENHRY, CDR2 SYGVKD. The CDR3 consists of 15 residues. Trimming left V 0 bases short and J 0 bases short, with 5 bases between. The CDR3: CAISESAATNEKLFF. The DNA for the CDR3 is TGTGCCATCAGTGAGTCGGCAGCAACTAATGAAAAACTGTTTTTT.

The chain links TRBV4-1 to TRBJ1-6; TRBD1 is a possible D gene (6 bases). CDR3 length: 16 amino acids. The V gene lost 4 bases and the J gene lost 5 bases, with 15 bases spanning the gap. Germline V CDR1 and CDR2: MGHRA, YSYEKL. The DNA for the CDR3 is TGCGCCAGCAGCCCTTCGGCCCAGGGGCATAATTCACCCCTCCACTTT. Protein sequence: CASSPSAQGHNSPLHF.

The chain employs TRBV20-1 and TRBJ2-7; D possibly corresponds to TRBD2 (6 bases). Germline assignment: CDR1 DFQATT and CDR2 SNEGSKA (reference sequence). Trimming stripped 5 bases from V and 4 bases from J, with 9 bases between. This CDR3 region has 11 residues. The CDR3 region has the DNA TGCAGTGCTCAGGAGGGTTACGAGCAGTACTTC. Protein: CSAQEGYEQYF.

This chain connects TRBV5-4 to TRBJ1-2; the D is unclear. V dropped 4 bases and J dropped 5 bases, with 12 bases sitting between them. Germline assignment: CDR1 SGHNT and CDR2 YYREEE (reference sequence). The CDR3 contains 13 residues. The CDR3 nucleotides are TGTGCCAGCAGCGCCAGGTCCCAATATGGCTACACCTTC. As protein: CASSARSQYGYTF.

The chain carries TRBV4-2 and TRBJ1-2; 9 nucleotides match TRBD1. This CDR3 contains 16 residues. The V segment lost 3 bases and the J segment 4 bases; nucleotides outside the gene matches: 9. Germline V gives CDR1 LGHNA, CDR2 YNFKEQ. This CDR3 reads CASSQEPGQGPYGYTF. As DNA, the CDR3 is TGTGCCAGCAGCCAGGAACCGGGACAGGGACCCTATGGCTACACCTTC.

This clone has only one observation. V usage is TRBV5-6 and J usage is TRBJ1-3; D perhaps matches TRBD1 (6 bases). The V gene's germline CDR1 is SGHDT and CDR2 YYEEEE. The CDR3 length is 14 residues. V lost 3 bases, J lost 1 base, and 8 bases lay in between. CDR3 coding DNA: TGTGCCAGCAGCTCAGGGGTGTCTGGAAACACCATATATTTT. Protein: CASSSGVSGNTIYF.

This clone has only a few counts. At one of its ends the junction is not consistent with the germline gene, which may arise from a read error. This CDR3 is CASSLDGWAGYLF. The CDR3 DNA reads as TGCGCCAGCAGCTTGGATGGTTGGGCTGGGTATCTCTTT. The chain carries TRBV5-1 and TRBJ1-1; D not resolved. The CDR3 totals 13 residues. Germline V gene data show CDR1 as SGHRS and CDR2 as YFSETQ.

The chain uses TRBV6-5 and TRBJ1-6, with a possible D match to TRBD1 (5 bases). This CDR3 region has 13 residues. V lost 8 bases to trimming and J lost 3 bases, with 8 bases between them. CDR1 is MNHEY and CDR2 is SVGAGI in the germline V gene. CDR3 region: CASGDFYNSPLHF. In DNA form, the CDR3 reads TGTGCCAGCGGGGACTTCTATAATTCACCCCTCCACTTT.

The chain uses TRBV5-4 and TRBJ2-6, with TRBD2 as a possible D gene (6 bases). Germline V gene sequence: CDR1 SGHNT, CDR2 YYREEE (reference sequence). The length of the CDR3 is 16 residues. The germline V and J ends were trimmed by 0 bases and 0 bases, with 7 bases remaining between them. The CDR3 loop is CASSLGAGSGANVLTF. The CDR3 DNA reads TGTGCCAGCAGCTTGGGAGCGGGCTCTGGGGCCAACGTCCTGACTTTC. The complete variable domain, with remaining parts taken from reference TRBV5-4 and TRBJ2-6, reads ETGVTQSPTHLIKTRGQQVTLRCSSQSGHNTVSWYQQALGQGPQFIFQYYREEENGRGNFPPRFSGLQFPNYSSELNVNALELDDSALYLCASSLGAGSGANVLTFGAGSRLTVL.

This sequence joins TRBV20-1 and TRBJ2-1; TRBD1 agrees at 11 bases. The V segment lost 3 bases and the J segment 9 bases; nucleotides outside the gene matches: 7. Germline CDR1 reads DFQATT; CDR2 reads SNEGSKA (reference sequence). This CDR3 is 14 amino acids long. CDR3 DNA: TGCAGTGCTAGTAAGGGGACAGGGGGTTTTGAGCAGTTCTTC. This gives the protein CSASKGTGGFEQFF.

The J gene is TRBJ1-2, the V gene TRBV19; no reliable D call. Germline V gives CDR1 LNHDA, CDR2 SQIVND (reference sequence). The CDR3 length is 13 residues. Trimming removed 6 bases at V and 2 bases at J, with 10 bases between. CDR3 sequence: CASRTGGNYGYTF. CDR3 sequence (DNA): TGTGCCAGTAGGACGGGTGGCAACTATGGCTACACCTTC.

The rearrangement links TRBV7-9 to TRBJ1-6, with TRBD1 matching over 11 bases. The CDR3 contains 16 residues. J gave up 10 bases and V 1 base, and 6 bases lay outside the gene matches. The germline V gene has CDR1 SEHNR and CDR2 FQNEAQ (reference sequence). The CDR3 region is CASSLGGDRGRSPLHF. The CDR3 DNA reads as TGTGCCAGCAGCTTAGGGGGGGACAGGGGGAGATCACCCCTCCACTTT.

The chain combines TRBV4-2 with TRBJ2-1, with TRBD1 matching 9 bases. Germline trimming cut 4 bases from V and 7 bases from J; bases unmatched to any gene: 11. This CDR3 comprises 16 residues. The V gene's germline CDR1 is LGHNA and CDR2 YNFKEQ. The CDR3 coding sequence is TGTGCCAGCAGCCCTCAGGTGGGGACAGGGAATAATGAGCAGTTCTTC. Translated: CASSPQVGTGNNEQFF.

This rearrangement joins TRBV7-3 to TRBJ1-1, with TRBD1 matching 7 bases. The V gene end was trimmed by 5 bases and the J gene end by 6 bases; junction bases not matched to a gene: 6. The CDR3 length is 13 residues. Germline loops: CDR1 SGHTA, CDR2 FQGTGA. The CDR3 reads CASSHVQGAEAFF. DNA for the CDR3: TGTGCCAGCAGCCACGTCCAGGGGGCTGAAGCTTTCTTT. Supplemented by reference TRBV7-3 and TRBJ1-1, the full variable domain reads GAGVSQTPSNKVTEKGKYVELRCDPISGHTALYWYRQSLGQGPEFLIYFQGTGAADDSGLPNDRFFAVRPEGSVSTLKIQRTERGDSAVYLCASSHVQGAEAFFGQGTRLTVV.